The 4 T cell receptor beta chains below come from one sample, sequenced in a study of blood T cell repertoires in COVID-19. Here immunoSEQ multiplex PCR was the method, and the copy in TCRdb shows in-frame clones only, minus some. The table has approximately 300,000 clones, 85% to 95% seen once. What was sequenced was PBMCs or T cells enriched from blood (not recorded which). These receptors were obtained from a young woman who had been exposed to COVID-19.

The CDR3 coding sequence is TGTGCCAGCAGATTGACCGGGACAGGGTTTTCACCCCTCCACTTT. Translating gives CASRLTGTGFSPLHF. V and J are TRBV27 and TRBJ1-6; 9 nucleotides agree with TRBD1. In germline, CDR1 is MNHEY, CDR2 SMNVEV (reference sequence). The CDR3 totals 15 residues. The V segment lost 6 bases and the J segment 9 bases; nucleotides outside the gene matches: 9.

V and J are TRBV4-3 and TRBJ1-5, with D unresolved. CDR1 is LGHNA and CDR2 is YSLEER in the germline V gene. The CDR3 runs 17 residues. Trimming left V 3 bases short and J 0 bases short, with 15 bases between. The CDR3 coding sequence is TGCGCCAGCAGCCATTCTGAGGGAGTTTATAGCAATCAGCCCCAGCATTTT. Protein: CASSHSEGVYSNQPQHF.

In DNA form, the CDR3 reads TGTGCCAGCAGCTTATTTCTTGGGGCGAGGACTGAAGCTTTCTTT. Amino acids: CASSLFLGARTEAFF. V is TRBV4-2 and J is TRBJ1-1; D possibly corresponds to TRBD1 (5 bases). The CDR3 sequence is 15 residues long. Germline CDR1 is LGHNA and CDR2 is YNFKEQ. Trimming removed 5 bases from V and 5 bases from J, with 18 bases in between.

The table lists this clone with a count of one. The V gene is TRBV7-9, the J gene TRBJ1-1; 12 positions match TRBD1. CDR3 length: 16 amino acids. Germline CDR1 and CDR2: SEHNR and FQNEAQ (reference sequence). Trimming cost V 5 bases and J 4 bases; bases outside gene matches: 8. The CDR3 sequence is CASSRDRGRYGTEAFF. The CDR3 nucleotides read TGTGCCAGCAGCAGGGACAGGGGGCGGTACGGCACTGAAGCTTTCTTT.